This T cell receptor (beta chain) was sequenced during a study of identical twins. Study-wide findings and caveats: The abundant beta clonotypes from cord blood had fewer insertions, and memory repertoires had none of this. Excess sharing by twins proved weaker in beta out-of-frame sequences. Donors were not followed over many years; analysis was cross-sectional.

TCRdb reprocessed the 5' RACE reads with MiXCR, giving one entry per CDR3 protein. Among 1.5 million to 2 million distinct CDR3 sequences, about 32% were seen once, and the ten largest hold about 0.27%. Every one of the donors was a healthy Caucasian. From germline, CDR1 is LGHNA and CDR2 YNFKEQ. The CDR3 is 14 residues long. This clonotype was seen ten or more times. Its cognate antigen is unknown. At one of its ends the junction is not consistent with the germline gene, which may arise from a read error. This chain joins TRBV4-2 and TRBJ1-2; unclear D gene. Sequencing input: cord blood. The receptor's source is a newborn girl in good health. The CDR3 region is CASSQDTANYGYTF. CDR3 nucleotide sequence: TGCGCCAGCAGCCAAGATACAGCTAACTATGGCTACACCTTC.